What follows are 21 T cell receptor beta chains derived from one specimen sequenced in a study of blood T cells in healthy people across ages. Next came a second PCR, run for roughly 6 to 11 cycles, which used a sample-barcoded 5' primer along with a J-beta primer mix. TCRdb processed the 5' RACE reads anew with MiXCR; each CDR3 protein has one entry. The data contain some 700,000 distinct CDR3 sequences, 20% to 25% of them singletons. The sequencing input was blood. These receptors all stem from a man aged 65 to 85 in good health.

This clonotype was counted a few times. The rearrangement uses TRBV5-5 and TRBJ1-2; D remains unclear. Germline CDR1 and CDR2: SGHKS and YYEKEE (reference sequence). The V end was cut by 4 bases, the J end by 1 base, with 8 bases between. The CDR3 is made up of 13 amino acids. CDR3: CASSRQSNYGYTF. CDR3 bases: TGTGCCAGCAGCCGGCAAAGTAACTATGGCTACACCTTC.

The CDR3 spells CSVKERLAKNIQYF. CDR3 DNA: TGCAGTGTAAAAGAACGGTTAGCCAAAAACATTCAGTACTTC. The chain combines TRBV20-1 with TRBJ2-4; no firm D call. Deletions cut 7 bases from V and 0 bases from J, with 13 bases between. Germline CDR1 and CDR2: DFQATT and SNEGSKA (reference sequence). The CDR3 runs to 14 residues.

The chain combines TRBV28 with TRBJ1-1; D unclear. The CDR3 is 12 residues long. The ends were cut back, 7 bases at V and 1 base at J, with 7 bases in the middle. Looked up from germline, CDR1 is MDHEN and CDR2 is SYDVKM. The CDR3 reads CASNEENTEAFF. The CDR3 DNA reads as TGTGCCAGCAATGAGGAGAACACTGAAGCTTTCTTT.

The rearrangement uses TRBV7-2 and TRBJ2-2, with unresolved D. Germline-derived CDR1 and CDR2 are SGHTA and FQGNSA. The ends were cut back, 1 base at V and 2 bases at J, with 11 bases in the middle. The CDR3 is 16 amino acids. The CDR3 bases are TGTGCCAGCAGCTTAGAAAGGGCAATCAACACCGGGGAGCTGTTTTTT. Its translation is CASSLERAINTGELFF.

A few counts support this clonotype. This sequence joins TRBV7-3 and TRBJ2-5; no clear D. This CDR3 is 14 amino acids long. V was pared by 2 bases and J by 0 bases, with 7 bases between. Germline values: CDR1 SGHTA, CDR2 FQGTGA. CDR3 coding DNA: TGTGCCAGCAGCTTAGACGGGTACCAAGAGACCCAGTACTTC. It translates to CASSLDGYQETQYF.

CDR3 sequence: CASSLIANHNEQFF. CDR3 DNA sequence: TGCGCCAGCAGCTTGATAGCGAACCACAATGAGCAGTTCTTC. The chain joins TRBV5-1 to TRBJ2-1; D is possibly TRBD2 (5 bases). CDR1 SGHRS and CDR2 YFSETQ come from the germline V gene. The length of the CDR3 is 14 residues. V dropped 1 base and J dropped 5 bases, with 10 bases sitting between them.

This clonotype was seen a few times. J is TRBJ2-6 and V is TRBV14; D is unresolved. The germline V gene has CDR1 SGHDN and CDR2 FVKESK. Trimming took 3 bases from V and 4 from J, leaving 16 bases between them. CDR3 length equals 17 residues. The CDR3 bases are TGTGCCAGCAGCCACTTCGGAAGGGTTGCCGGGGCCAACGTCCTGACTTTC. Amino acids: CASSHFGRVAGANVLTF.

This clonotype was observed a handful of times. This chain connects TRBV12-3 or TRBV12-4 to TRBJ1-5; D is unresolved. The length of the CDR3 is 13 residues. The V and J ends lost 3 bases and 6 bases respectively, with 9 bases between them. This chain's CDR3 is CASSLSRIQPQHF. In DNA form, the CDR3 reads TGTGCCAGCAGTTTGTCGAGGATTCAGCCCCAGCATTTT.

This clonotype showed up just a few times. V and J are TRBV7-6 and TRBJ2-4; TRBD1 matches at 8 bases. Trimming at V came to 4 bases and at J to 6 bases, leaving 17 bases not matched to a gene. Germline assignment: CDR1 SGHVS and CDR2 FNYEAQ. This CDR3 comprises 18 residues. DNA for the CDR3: TGTGCCAGCAGCTCTGACAGGGGAGGCACCCCGGGCCCAAACATTCAGTACTTC. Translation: CASSSDRGGTPGPNIQYF.

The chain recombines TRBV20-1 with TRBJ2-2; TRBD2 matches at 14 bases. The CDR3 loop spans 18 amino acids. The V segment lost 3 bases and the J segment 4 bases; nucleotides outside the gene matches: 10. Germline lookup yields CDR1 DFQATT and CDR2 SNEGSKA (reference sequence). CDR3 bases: TGCAGTGCTAGTGCGACTAGCGGGAGGGCCCGGGGCACCGGGGAGCTGTTTTTT. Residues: CSASATSGRARGTGELFF.

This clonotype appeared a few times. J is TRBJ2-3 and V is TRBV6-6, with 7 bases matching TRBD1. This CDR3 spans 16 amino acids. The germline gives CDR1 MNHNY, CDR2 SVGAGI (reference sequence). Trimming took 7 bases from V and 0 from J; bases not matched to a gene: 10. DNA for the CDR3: TGTGCCAGCAACCGACAGGGTGGTCCAAGCACAGATACGCAGTATTTT. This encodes CASNRQGGPSTDTQYF.

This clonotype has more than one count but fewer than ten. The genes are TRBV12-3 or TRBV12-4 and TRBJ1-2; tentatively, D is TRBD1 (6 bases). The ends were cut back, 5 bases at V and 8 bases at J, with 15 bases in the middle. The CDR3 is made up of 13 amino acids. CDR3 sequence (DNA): TGTGCCAGCAGTCCAACCGGGGGGCAGGGCTACACCTTC. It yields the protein CASSPTGGQGYTF.

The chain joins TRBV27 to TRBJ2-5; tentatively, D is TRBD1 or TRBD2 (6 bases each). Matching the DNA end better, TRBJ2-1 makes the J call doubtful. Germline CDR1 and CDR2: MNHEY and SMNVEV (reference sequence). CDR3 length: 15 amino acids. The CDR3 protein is CASSLYGGQYNEQFF. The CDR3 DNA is TGTGCCAGCAGTTTATACGGGGGCCAATACAATGAGCAGTTCTTC.

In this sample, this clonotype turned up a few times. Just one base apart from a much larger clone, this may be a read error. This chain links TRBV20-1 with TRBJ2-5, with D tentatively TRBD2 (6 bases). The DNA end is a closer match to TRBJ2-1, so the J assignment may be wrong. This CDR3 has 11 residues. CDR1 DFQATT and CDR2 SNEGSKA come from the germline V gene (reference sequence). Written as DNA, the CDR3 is TGCAGTGCTGGCGGGGTGGTTGAGCAGTTCTTC. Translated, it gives CSAGGVVEQFF.

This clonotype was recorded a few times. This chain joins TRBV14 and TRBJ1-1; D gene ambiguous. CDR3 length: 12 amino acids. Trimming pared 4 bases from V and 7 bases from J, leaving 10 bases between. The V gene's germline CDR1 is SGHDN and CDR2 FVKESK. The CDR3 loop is CASSPEGGEAFF. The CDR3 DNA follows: TGTGCCAGCAGCCCGGAGGGAGGTGAAGCTTTCTTT.

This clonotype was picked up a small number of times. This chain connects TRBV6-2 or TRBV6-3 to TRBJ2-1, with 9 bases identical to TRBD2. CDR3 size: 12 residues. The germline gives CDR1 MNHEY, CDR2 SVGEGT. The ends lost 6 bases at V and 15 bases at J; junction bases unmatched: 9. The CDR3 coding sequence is TGTGCCAGCAGCCTTAGCGGGAGCCTGGTGTTCTTC. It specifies CASSLSGSLVFF.

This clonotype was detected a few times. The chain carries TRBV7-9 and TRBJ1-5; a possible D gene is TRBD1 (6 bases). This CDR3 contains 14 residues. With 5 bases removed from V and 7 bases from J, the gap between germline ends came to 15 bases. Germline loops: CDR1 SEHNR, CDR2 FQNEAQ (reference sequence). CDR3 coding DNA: TGTGCCAGCAGCGGAGGGGGGGGTCAACAGCCCCAGCATTTT. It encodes CASSGGGGQQPQHF.

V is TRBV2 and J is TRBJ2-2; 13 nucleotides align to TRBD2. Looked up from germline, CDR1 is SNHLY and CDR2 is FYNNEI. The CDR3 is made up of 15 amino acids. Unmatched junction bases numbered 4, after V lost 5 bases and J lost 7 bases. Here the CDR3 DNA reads TGTGCCAGCAGTCGACTAGCGGGGGGTGGCGGGGAGCTGTTTTTT. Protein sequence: CASSRLAGGGGELFF.

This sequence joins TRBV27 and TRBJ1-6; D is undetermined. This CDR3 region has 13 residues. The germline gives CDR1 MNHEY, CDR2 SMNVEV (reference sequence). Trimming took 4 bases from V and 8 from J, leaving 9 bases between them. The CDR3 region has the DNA TGTGCCAGCAGTTCTTTATTGGATTCACCCCTCCACTTT. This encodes CASSSLLDSPLHF.

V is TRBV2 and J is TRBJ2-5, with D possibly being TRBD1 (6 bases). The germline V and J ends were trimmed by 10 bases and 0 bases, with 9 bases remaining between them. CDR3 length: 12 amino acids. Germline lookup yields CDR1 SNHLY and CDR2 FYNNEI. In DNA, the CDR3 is TGTGCCACCAGGGGAAACCAAGAGACCCAGTACTTC. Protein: CATRGNQETQYF.

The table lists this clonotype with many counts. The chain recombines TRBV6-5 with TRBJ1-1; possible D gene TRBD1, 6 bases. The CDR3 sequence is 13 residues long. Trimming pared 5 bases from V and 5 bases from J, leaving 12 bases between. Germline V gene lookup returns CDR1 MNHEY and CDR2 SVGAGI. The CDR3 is CASSPGGPTEAFF. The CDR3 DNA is TGTGCCAGCAGTCCCGGGGGGCCGACTGAAGCTTTCTTT.